The source of this T cell receptor (beta chain) is a study of blood T cells in healthy people across ages. Study summary: Researchers report that template switching captured about one barcoded beta molecule per two T cells.

The authors ran a second PCR of about 7 to 12 cycles using a sample-barcoded 5' primer and a J-beta primer mix. Each cDNA molecule, via a template-switch adaptor with 12 random nucleotides, was tagged. Via MiXCR, TCRdb re-called the 5' RACE reads, giving one row per CDR3 protein. In the table there are some 730,000 distinct CDR3 sequences, about 24% of which are singletons. Healthy individuals of Caucasian origin from Russia, aged about 6 to 100, served as donors. Total RNA extracted from each sample amounted to at least 6 micrograms. Germline CDR1 MNHNS, CDR2 SASEGT. The germline V and J ends were trimmed by 11 bases and 1 base, with 11 bases remaining between them. This CDR3 has 13 amino acids.

Sequenced material: blood. The source of this sequence is a man aged 65 to 85 in good health. The chain is built from TRBV6-1 and TRBJ1-4; D is ambiguous. The CDR3 here is CAGRRGTNEKLFF. DNA for the CDR3: TGTGCCGGAAGGAGAGGAACTAATGAAAAACTGTTTTTT.